This T cell receptor (beta chain) was profiled in a study of blood T cells in healthy people across ages. Study context: Capturing about one barcoded beta molecule per two T cells was achieved by template switching.

Trimming removed 4 bases at V and 5 bases at J, with 11 bases between. Germline assignment: CDR1 SQVTM and CDR2 ANQGSEA. This CDR3 is 12 amino acids long. Together with a sample-barcoded 5' primer, a J-beta primer mix was included in a second PCR lasting about 6 to 11 cycles. TCRdb independently ran MiXCR on the 5' RACE reads; one entry per CDR3 protein. The sample contains just over 800,000 distinct CDR3 sequences, roughly 60% of which appear only once. Only one count was recorded for this clonotype. Sequenced: blood. The rearrangement uses TRBV29-1 and TRBJ2-5; D may be TRBD2 (6 bases). The clonotype was recovered from a man aged 30 to 45 in good health. DNA for the CDR3: TGCAGCGTTGGGGGGGATCGGGAGACCCAGTACTTC. This gives the protein CSVGGDRETQYF.